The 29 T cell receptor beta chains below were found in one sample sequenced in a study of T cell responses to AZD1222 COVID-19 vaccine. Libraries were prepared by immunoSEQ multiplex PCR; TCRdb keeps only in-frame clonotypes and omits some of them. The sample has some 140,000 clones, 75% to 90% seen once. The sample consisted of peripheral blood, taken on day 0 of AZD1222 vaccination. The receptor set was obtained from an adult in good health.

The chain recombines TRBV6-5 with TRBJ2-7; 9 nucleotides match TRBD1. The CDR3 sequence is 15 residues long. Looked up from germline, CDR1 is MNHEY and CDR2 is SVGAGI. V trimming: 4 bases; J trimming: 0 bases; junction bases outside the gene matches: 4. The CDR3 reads CASSWRDRASYEQYF. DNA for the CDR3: TGTGCCAGCAGTTGGAGGGACAGGGCCTCCTACGAGCAGTACTTC.

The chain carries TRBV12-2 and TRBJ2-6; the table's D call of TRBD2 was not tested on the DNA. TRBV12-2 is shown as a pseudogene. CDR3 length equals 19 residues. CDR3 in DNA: TGTGCAAGTCGCCCCGCTCCCCAGTTGAGGAGCTCTGGGGCCAACGTCCTGACTTTC. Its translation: CASRPAPQLRSSGANVLTF.

The CDR3 region has the DNA TGTGCCAGCAGCGTAGGACAGGGGGCGGGTAATGAAAAACTGTTTTTT. Translated, it gives CASSVGQGAGNEKLFF. V usage is TRBV9 and J usage is TRBJ1-4, with 10 bases fitting TRBD1. Looked up from germline, CDR1 is SGDLS and CDR2 is YYNGEE. The CDR3 contains 16 residues. With 0 bases clipped from V and 4 bases from J, the junction kept 3 bases outside the gene matches.

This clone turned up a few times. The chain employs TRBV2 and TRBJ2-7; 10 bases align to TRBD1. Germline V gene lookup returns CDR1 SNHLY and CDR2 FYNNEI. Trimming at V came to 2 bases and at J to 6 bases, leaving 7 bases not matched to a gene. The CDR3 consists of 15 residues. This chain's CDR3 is CASSELGQGTGEQYF. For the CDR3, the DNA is TGTGCCAGCAGTGAACTGGGACAGGGGACGGGCGAGCAGTACTTC.

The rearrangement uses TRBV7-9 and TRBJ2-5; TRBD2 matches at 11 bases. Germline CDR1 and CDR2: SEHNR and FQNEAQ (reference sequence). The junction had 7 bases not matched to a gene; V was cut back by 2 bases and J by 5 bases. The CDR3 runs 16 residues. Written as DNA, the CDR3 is TGTGCCAGCAGCTTATTAACTAGCGGGGGCTTCGAGACCCAGTACTTC. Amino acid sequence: CASSLLTSGGFETQYF.

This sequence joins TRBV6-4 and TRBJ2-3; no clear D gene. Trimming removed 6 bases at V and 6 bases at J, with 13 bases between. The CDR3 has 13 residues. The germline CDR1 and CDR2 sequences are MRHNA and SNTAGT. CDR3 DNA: TGTGCCAGCAGCTATAGGGATAGCGATACGCAGTATTTT. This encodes CASSYRDSDTQYF.

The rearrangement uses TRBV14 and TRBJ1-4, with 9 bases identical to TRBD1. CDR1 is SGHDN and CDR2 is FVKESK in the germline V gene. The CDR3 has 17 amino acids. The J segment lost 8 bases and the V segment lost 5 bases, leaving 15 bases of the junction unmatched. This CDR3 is CASSKPRDRDGWEKLFF. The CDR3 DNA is TGTGCCAGCAGCAAGCCAAGGGACAGGGACGGTTGGGAAAAACTGTTTTTT. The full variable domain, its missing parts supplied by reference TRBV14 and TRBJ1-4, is EAGVTQFPSHSVIEKGQTVTLRCDPISGHDNLYWYRRVMGKEIKFLLHFVKESKQDESGMPNNRFLAERTGGTYSTLKVQPAELEDSGVYFCASSKPRDRDGWEKLFFGSGTQLSVL.

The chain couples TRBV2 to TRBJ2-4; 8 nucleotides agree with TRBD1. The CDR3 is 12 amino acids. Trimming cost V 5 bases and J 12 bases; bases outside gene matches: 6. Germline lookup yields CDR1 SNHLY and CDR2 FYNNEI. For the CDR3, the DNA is TGTGCCAGCAGTTTGGACAGGGTTGGTCAGTACTTC. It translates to CASSLDRVGQYF.

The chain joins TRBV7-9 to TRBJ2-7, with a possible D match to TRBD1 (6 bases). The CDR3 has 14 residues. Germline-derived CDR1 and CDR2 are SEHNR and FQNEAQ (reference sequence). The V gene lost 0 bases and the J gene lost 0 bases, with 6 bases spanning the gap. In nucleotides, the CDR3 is TGTGCCAGCAGCTTAGCAGGGGGCTCCTACGAGCAGTACTTC. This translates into CASSLAGGSYEQYF.

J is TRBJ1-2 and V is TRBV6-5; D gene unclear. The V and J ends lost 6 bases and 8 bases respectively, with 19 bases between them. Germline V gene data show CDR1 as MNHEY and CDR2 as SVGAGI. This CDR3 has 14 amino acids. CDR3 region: CASSPLQVGRGYTF. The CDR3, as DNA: TGTGCCAGCAGCCCCTTGCAGGTCGGGAGGGGCTACACCTTC.

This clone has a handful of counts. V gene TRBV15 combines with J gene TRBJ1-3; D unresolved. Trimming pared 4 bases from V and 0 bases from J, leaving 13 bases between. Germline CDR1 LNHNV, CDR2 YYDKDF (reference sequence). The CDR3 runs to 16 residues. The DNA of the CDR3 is TGTGCCACCAGCACTCGACCGACTGGCTCTGGAAACACCATATATTTT. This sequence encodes CATSTRPTGSGNTIYF.

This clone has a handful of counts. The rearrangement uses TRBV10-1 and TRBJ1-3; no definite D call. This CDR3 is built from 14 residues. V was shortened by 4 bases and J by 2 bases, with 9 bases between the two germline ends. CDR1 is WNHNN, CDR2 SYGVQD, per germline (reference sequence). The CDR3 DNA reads TGCGCCAGCAGTGCTCCCAGCCCTGGAAACACCATATATTTT. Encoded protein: CASSAPSPGNTIYF.

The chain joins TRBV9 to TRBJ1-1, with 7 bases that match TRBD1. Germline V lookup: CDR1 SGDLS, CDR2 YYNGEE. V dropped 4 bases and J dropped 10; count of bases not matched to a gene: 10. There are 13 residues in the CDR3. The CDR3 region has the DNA TGTGCCAGCAGCCCCACCACAGGGGAAGGAGCTTTCTTT. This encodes CASSPTTGEGAFF.

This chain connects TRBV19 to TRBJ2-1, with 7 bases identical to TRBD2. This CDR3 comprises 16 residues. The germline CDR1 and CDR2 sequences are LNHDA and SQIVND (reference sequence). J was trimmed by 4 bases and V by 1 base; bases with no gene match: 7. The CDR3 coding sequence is TGTGCCAGTAGTATAGCAGGCGGGGGAGGTTACAATGAGCAGTTCTTC. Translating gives CASSIAGGGGYNEQFF.

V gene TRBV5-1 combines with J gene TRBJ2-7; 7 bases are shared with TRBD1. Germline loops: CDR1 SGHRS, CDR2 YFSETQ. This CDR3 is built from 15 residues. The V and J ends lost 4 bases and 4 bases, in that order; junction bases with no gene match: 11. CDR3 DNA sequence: TGCGCCAGCAGCCAGACAGGGCTGCTTCTATACGAGCAGTACTTC. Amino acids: CASSQTGLLLYEQYF. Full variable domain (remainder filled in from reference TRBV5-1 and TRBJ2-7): KAGVTQTPRYLIKTRGQQVTLSCSPISGHRSVSWYQQTPGQGLQFLFEYFSETQRNKGNFPGRFSGRQFSNSRSEMNVSTLELGDSALYLCASSQTGLLLYEQYFGPGTRLTVT.

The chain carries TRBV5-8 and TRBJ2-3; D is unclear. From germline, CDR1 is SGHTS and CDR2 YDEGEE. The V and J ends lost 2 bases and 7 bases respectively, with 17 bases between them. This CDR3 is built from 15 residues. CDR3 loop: CASSLIEITDNTQYF. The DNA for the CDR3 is TGTGCCAGCAGCTTAATCGAAATTACAGATAATACGCAGTATTTT.

CDR3 sequence (DNA): TGTGCCAGCAGCTTAAGTGGGGGAGCTGGAAACACCATATATTTT. The encoded protein is CASSLSGGAGNTIYF. This chain connects TRBV7-2 to TRBJ1-3; possibly TRBD1 for D (5 bases). CDR3 length equals 15 residues. In germline, CDR1 is SGHTA, CDR2 FQGNSA. The germline V and J ends were trimmed by 2 bases and 2 bases, with 10 bases remaining between them.

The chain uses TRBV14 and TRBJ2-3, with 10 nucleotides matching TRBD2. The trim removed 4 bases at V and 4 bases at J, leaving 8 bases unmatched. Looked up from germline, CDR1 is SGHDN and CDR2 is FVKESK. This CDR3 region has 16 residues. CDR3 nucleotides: TGTGCCAGCAGCCCCACCGGGACTAGCGAGTCAGATACGCAGTATTTT. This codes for CASSPTGTSESDTQYF.

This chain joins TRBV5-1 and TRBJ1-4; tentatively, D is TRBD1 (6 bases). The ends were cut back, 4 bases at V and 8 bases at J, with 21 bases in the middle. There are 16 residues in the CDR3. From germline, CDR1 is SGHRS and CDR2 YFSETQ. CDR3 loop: CASSKSGTSVGEKLFF. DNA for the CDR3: TGCGCCAGCAGCAAATCCGGGACAAGTGTAGGGGAAAAACTGTTTTTT.

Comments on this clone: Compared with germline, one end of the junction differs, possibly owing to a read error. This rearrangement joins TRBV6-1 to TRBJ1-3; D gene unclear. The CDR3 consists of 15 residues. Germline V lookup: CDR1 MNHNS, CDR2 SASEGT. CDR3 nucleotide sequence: TGTGCCAGCAGTGAAGTGTGGGCTAGTGGAGACACCATATATTTT. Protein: CASSEVWASGDTIYF.

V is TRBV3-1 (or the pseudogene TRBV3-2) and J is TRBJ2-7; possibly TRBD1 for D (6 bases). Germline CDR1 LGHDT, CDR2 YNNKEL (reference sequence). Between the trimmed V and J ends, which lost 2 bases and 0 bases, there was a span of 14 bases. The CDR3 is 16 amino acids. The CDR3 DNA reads TGTGCCAGCAGCCAACGAACGACAGGAGTCTCCTACGAGCAGTACTTC. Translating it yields CASSQRTTGVSYEQYF.

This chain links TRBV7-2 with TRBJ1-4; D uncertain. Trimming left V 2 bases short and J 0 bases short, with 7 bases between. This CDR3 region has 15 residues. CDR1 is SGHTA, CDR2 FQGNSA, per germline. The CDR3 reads CASSLTRSTNEKLFF. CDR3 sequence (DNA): TGTGCCAGCAGCTTAACTCGATCAACTAATGAAAAACTGTTTTTT.

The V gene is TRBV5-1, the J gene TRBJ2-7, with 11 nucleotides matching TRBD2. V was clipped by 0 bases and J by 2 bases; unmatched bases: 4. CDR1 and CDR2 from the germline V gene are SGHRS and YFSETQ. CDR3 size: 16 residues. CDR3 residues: CASSLANSGGAYEQYF. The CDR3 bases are TGCGCCAGCAGCTTGGCCAATAGCGGGGGGGCCTACGAGCAGTACTTC.

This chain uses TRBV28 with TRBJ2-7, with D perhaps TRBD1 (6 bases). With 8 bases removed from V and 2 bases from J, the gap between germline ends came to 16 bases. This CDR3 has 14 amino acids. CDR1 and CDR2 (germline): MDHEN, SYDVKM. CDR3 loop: CASGYQGIAYEQYF. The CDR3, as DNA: TGTGCCAGCGGGTATCAGGGGATCGCCTACGAGCAGTACTTC.

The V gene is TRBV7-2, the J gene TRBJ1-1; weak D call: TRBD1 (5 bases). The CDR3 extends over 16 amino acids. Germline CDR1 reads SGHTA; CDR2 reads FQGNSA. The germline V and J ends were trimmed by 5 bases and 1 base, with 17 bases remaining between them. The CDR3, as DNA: TGTGCCAGCAGCCTTTGGGGCACCACCTCGAACACTGAAGCTTTCTTT. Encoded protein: CASSLWGTTSNTEAFF.

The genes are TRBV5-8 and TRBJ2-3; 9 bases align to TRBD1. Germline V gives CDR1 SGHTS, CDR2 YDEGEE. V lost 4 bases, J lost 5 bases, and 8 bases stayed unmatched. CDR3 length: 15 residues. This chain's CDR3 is CASSQGDRAEDTQYF. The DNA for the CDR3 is TGTGCCAGCAGCCAGGGGGACAGGGCTGAAGATACGCAGTATTTT. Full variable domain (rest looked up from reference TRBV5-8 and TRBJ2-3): EAGVTQSPTHLIKTRGQQATLRCSPISGHTSVYWYQQALGLGLQFLLWYDEGEERNRGNFPPRFSGRQFPNYSSELNVNALELEDSALYLCASSQGDRAEDTQYFGPGTRLTVL.

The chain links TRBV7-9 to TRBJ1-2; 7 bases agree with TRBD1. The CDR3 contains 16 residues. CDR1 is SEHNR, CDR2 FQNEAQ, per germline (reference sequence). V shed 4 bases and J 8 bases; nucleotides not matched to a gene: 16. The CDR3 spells CASSSGVRGDREGYTF. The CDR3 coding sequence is TGTGCCAGCAGCTCCGGGGTCCGGGGTGACAGGGAGGGCTACACCTTC.

CDR3 in amino acids: CASRRDYSSYEQYF. CDR3 sequence (DNA): TGTGCCAGCCGAAGGGACTACAGCTCCTACGAGCAGTACTTC. This chain uses TRBV6-5 with TRBJ2-7, with 7 bases aligning to TRBD2. This CDR3 spans 14 amino acids. Losses at the gene ends were 8 bases for V and 0 bases for J; bases not matched to a gene: 7. CDR1 and CDR2 (germline): MNHEY, SVGAGI.

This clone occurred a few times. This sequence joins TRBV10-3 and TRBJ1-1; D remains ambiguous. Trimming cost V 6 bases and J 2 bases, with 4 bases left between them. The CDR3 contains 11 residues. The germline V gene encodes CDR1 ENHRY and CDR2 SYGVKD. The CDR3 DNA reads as TGTGCCATCAGGGACAACACTGAAGCTTTCTTT. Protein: CAIRDNTEAFF.